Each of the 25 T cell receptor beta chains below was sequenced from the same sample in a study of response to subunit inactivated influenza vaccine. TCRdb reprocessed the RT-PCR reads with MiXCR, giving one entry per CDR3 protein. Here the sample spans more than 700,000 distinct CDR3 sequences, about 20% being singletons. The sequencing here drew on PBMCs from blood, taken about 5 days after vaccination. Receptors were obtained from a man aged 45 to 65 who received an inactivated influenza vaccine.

The CDR3 loop is CSARDFQGEAFF. CDR3 DNA sequence: TGCAGTGCTAGAGATTTCCAGGGTGAAGCTTTCTTT. The V gene is TRBV20-1, the J gene TRBJ1-1; D might be TRBD1 (5 bases). The CDR3 is made up of 12 amino acids. Trimming left V 0 bases short and J 7 bases short, with 9 bases between. Germline CDR1 is DFQATT and CDR2 is SNEGSKA (reference sequence).

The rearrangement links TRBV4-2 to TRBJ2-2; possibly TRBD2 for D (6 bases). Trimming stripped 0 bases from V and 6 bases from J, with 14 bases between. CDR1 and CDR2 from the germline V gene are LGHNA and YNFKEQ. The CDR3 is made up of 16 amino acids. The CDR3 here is CASSQELALAPGELFF. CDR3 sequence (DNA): TGTGCCAGCAGCCAAGAGCTAGCGTTGGCTCCCGGGGAGCTGTTTTTT.

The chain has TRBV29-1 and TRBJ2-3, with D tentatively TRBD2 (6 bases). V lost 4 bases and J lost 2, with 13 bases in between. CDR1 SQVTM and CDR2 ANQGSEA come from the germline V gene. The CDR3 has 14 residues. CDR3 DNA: TGCAGCGTTGTGGGACTCACAAACACAGATACGCAGTATTTT. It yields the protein CSVVGLTNTDTQYF.

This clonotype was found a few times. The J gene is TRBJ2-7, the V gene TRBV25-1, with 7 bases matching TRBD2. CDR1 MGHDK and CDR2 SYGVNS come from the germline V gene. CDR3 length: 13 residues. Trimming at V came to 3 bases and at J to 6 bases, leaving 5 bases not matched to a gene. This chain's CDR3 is CASSERLALEQYF. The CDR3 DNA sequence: TGTGCCAGCAGTGAGCGACTAGCCCTCGAGCAGTACTTC.

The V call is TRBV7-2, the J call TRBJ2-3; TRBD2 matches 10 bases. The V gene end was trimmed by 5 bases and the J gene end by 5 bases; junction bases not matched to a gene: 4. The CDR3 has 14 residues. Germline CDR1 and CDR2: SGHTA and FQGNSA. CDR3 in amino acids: CASSQWTSGDTQYF. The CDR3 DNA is TGTGCCAGCAGCCAATGGACTAGCGGAGATACGCAGTATTTT.

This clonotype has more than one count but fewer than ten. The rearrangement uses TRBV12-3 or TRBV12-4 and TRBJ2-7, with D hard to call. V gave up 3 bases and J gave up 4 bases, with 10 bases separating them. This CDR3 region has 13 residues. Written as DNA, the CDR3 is TGTGCCAGCAGTTTTGGGCTGACTTACGAGCAGTACTTC. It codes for CASSFGLTYEQYF.

CDR3 DNA: TGTGCCAGCAGCCACCCGGGACTAGCGACCGGTGACTCCTACAATGAGCAGTTCTTC. It codes for CASSHPGLATGDSYNEQFF. This chain uses TRBV4-2 with TRBJ2-1; TRBD2 matches 10 bases. Germline trimming cut 3 bases from V and 0 bases from J; bases unmatched to any gene: 11. Germline CDR1 reads LGHNA; CDR2 reads YNFKEQ. This CDR3 comprises 19 residues.

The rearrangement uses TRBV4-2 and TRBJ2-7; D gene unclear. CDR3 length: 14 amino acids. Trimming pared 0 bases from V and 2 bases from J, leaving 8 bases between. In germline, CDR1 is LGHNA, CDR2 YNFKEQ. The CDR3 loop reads CASSQETTPYEQYF. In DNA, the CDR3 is TGTGCCAGCAGCCAAGAAACCACCCCCTACGAGCAGTACTTC.

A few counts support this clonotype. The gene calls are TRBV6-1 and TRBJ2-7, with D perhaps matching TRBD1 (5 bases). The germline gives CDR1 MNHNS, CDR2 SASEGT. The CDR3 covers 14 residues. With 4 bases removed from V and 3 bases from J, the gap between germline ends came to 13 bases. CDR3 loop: CASSGTQGSYEQYF. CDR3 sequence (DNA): TGTGCCAGCAGTGGAACTCAGGGCAGCTACGAGCAGTACTTC.

As DNA, the CDR3 is TGCAGTGCGCCTTGGACGGACTCTGGAAACACCATATATTTT. Translated: CSAPWTDSGNTIYF. J is TRBJ1-3 and V is TRBV20-1; no clear D. The CDR3 totals 14 residues. CDR1 and CDR2 from the germline V gene are DFQATT and SNEGSKA (reference sequence). The V gene lost 6 bases and the J gene lost 0 bases, with 12 bases spanning the gap.

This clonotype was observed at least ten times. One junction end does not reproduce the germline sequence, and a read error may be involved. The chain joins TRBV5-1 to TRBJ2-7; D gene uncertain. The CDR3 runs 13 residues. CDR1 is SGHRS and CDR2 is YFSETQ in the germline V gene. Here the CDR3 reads CASSLAAGYEQYF. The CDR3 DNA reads TGTGCCAGCAGCTTAGCTGCCGGCTACGAGCAGTACTTC.

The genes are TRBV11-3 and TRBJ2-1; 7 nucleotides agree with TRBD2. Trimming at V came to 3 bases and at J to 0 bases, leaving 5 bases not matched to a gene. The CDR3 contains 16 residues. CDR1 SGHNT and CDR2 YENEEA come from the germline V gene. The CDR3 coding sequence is TGTGCCAGCAGCTTGGGAGGGGATCCCTCCTACAATGAGCAGTTCTTC. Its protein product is CASSLGGDPSYNEQFF.

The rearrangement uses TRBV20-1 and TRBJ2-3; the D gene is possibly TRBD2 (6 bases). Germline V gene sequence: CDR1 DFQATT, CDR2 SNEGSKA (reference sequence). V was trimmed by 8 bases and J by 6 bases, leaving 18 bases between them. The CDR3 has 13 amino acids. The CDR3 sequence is CSLARGSGDTQYF. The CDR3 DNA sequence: TGCAGTCTAGCGAGAGGGTCGGGCGATACGCAGTATTTT.

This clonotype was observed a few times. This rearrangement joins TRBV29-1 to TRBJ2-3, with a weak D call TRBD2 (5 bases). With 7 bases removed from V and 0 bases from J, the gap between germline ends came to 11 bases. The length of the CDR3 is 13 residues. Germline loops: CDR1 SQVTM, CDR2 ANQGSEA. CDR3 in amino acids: CSDARGSTDTQYF. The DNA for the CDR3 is TGCAGCGACGCCCGGGGAAGCACAGATACGCAGTATTTT.

The CDR3 DNA reads TGCGCCAGCAGCTACCTTCCCCTGACTAGCGGGAGTAATGGGGAGCAGTTCTTC. It yields the protein CASSYLPLTSGSNGEQFF. V usage is TRBV5-1 and J usage is TRBJ2-1; TRBD2 matches 12 bases. The CDR3 totals 18 residues. The trim removed 3 bases at V and 10 bases at J, leaving 17 bases unmatched. Per germline, CDR1 SGHRS and CDR2 YFSETQ.

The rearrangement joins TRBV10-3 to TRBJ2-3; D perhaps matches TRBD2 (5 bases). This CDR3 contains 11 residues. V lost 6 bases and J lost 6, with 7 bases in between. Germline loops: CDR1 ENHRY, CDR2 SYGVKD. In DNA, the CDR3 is TGTGCCATCAGGGGAGCTGATACGCAGTATTTT. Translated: CAIRGADTQYF.

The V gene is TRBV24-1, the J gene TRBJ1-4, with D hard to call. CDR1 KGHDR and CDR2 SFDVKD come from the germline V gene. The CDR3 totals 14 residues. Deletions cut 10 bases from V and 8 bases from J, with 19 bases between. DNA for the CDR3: TGTGCCACTGGTAATGGACTTATTGAAGAAAAACTGTTTTTT. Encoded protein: CATGNGLIEEKLFF.

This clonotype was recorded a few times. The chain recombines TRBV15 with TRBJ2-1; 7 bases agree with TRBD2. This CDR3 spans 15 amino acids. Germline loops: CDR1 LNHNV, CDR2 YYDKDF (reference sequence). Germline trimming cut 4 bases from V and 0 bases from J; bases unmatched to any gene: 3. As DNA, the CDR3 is TGTGCCACCAGCAACCTAGCGGTCTCCTACAATGAGCAGTTCTTC. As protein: CATSNLAVSYNEQFF.

CDR3 loop: CASSLSDAAHEQFF. The DNA for the CDR3 is TGTGCCAGCAGTTTAAGCGACGCGGCCCATGAGCAGTTCTTC. The gene calls are TRBV28 and TRBJ2-1; unclear D gene. V lost 2 bases to trimming and J lost 8 bases, with 13 bases between them. CDR1 MDHEN and CDR2 SYDVKM come from the germline V gene. The CDR3 is 14 amino acids.

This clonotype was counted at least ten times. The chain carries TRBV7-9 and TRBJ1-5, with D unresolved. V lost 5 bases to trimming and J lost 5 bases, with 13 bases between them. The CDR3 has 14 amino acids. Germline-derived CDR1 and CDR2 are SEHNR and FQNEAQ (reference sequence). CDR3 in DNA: TGTGCCAGCAGCCCTAGGGAGGGCTATCAGCCCCAGCATTTT. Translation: CASSPREGYQPQHF.

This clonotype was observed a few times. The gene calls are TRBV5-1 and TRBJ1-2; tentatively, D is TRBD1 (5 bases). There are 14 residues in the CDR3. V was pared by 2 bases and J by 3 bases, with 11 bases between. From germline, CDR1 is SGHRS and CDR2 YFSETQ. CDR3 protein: CASSFQGTDYGYTF. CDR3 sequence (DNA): TGCGCCAGCAGCTTCCAGGGAACGGACTATGGCTACACCTTC.

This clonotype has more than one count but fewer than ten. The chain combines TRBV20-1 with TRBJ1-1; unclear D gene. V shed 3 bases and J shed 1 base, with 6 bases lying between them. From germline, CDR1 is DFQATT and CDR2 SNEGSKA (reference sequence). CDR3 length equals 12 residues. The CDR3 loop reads CSASRTNTEAFF. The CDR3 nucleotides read TGCAGTGCTAGCAGAACGAACACTGAAGCTTTCTTT.

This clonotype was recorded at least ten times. In DNA form, the CDR3 reads TGTGCCAGCAGTTTTGGGGCCCTCTACGAGCAGTACTTC. Its protein is CASSFGALYEQYF. The V and J genes are TRBV12-3 or TRBV12-4 and TRBJ2-7, with a tentative D call TRBD1 (5 bases). The CDR3 runs to 13 residues. The V end was cut by 3 bases, the J end by 3 bases, with 9 bases between.

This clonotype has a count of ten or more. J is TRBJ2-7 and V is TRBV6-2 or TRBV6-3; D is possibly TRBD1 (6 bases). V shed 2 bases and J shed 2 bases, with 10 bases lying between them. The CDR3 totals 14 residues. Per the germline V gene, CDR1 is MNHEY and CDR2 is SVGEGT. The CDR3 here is CASSYGGQTYEQYF. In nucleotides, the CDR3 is TGTGCCAGCAGTTACGGTGGACAGACCTACGAGCAGTACTTC.

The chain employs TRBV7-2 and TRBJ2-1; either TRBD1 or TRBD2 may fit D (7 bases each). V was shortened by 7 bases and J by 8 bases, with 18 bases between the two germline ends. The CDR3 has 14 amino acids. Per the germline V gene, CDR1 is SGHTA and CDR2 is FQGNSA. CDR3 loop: CASTQGQGGHEQFF. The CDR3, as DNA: TGTGCCAGCACCCAAGGTCAGGGGGGGCATGAGCAGTTCTTC.